The 23 T cell receptor beta chains presented below share a single source sample, sequenced in a study of blood T cells in healthy people across ages. The authors ran a second PCR of roughly 7 to 11 cycles using a sample-barcoded 5' primer and a J-beta primer mix. MiXCR was run by TCRdb on the 5' RACE reads, yielding one entry per CDR3 protein. The table lists under 850,000 distinct CDR3 sequences, 36% of them singletons. Sequencing was done on a sample of blood. The receptors stem from a man younger than 35 in good health.

The CDR3: CASSIQGLETQYF. CDR3 nucleotides: TGTGCCAGCAGCATACAGGGATTGGAGACCCAGTACTTC. The chain uses TRBV12-3 or TRBV12-4 and TRBJ2-5; possibly TRBD1 for D (6 bases). The CDR3 contains 13 residues. The V end was cut by 6 bases, the J end by 5 bases, with 13 bases between.

Comment on this clonotype: A junction boundary mismatches the germline segment, possibly from a read error. This sequence joins TRBV4-2 and TRBJ1-2; no firm D call. Per the germline V gene, CDR1 is LGHNA and CDR2 is YNFKEQ. The CDR3 spans 15 residues. CDR3 nucleotides: TGTGCCCGCAGCCAAGATGCGGCAGTTACGGGGGGCTACACCTTC. It is translated as CARSQDAAVTGGYTF.

This chain links TRBV4-1 with TRBJ1-1; the D is unclear. V was shortened by 0 bases and J by 2 bases, with 7 bases between the two germline ends. The germline V gene has CDR1 MGHRA and CDR2 YSYEKL. The CDR3 is made up of 14 amino acids. For the CDR3, the DNA is TGCGCCAGCAGCCAAGATCTGGATAACACTGAAGCTTTCTTT. Protein sequence: CASSQDLDNTEAFF.

This clonotype occurred a few times. The chain combines TRBV12-3 or TRBV12-4 with TRBJ1-5; 8 bases line up with TRBD1. The CDR3 contains 15 residues. After removal of 3 bases from V and 6 bases from J, the junction contained 7 bases not matched to a gene. The CDR3 sequence is CASSFGQGRGQPQHF. The CDR3 DNA reads TGTGCCAGCAGTTTCGGACAGGGAAGGGGTCAGCCCCAGCATTTT.

The chain is built from TRBV2 and TRBJ2-5; possible D gene TRBD2, 5 bases. Germline CDR1 is SNHLY and CDR2 is FYNNEI. CDR3 length: 11 amino acids. Trimming pared 5 bases from V and 11 bases from J, leaving 12 bases between. The CDR3 spells CASSWENEQYF. DNA for the CDR3: TGTGCCAGCAGTTGGGAGAATGAGCAGTACTTC.

The chain couples TRBV11-2 to TRBJ2-5; 10 positions agree with TRBD1. Looked up from germline, CDR1 is SGHAT and CDR2 is FQNNGV. This CDR3 region has 15 residues. The V segment lost 5 bases and the J segment 2 bases; nucleotides outside the gene matches: 5. The CDR3 loop is CASSRGTGEQETQYF. DNA for the CDR3: TGTGCCAGCAGCAGAGGGACAGGGGAACAAGAGACCCAGTACTTC.

About this clonotype itself: A much larger clone lies one base from this, so it may be a read error. The chain has TRBV29-1 and TRBJ2-7; D is unclear. CDR1 and CDR2 from the germline V gene are SQVTM and ANQGSEA. This CDR3 region has 12 residues. CDR3 sequence: CIVEDGSYEQYF. The DNA for the CDR3 is TGCATCGTTGAGGACGGGTCCTACGAGCAGTACTTC.

The table lists this clonotype with a count of one. This rearrangement joins TRBV5-1 to TRBJ2-3; TRBD1 matches at 10 bases. The J segment lost 3 bases and the V segment lost 4 bases, leaving 8 bases of the junction unmatched. The germline V gene has CDR1 SGHRS and CDR2 YFSETQ. The CDR3 contains 16 residues. The CDR3 sequence is CASSPPGQGSTDTQYF. The CDR3, as DNA: TGCGCCAGCAGCCCGCCGGGACAGGGGTCGACAGATACGCAGTATTTT.

This clonotype occurred many times. Here the CDR3 reads CASSLLGWSTDTQYF. Here the CDR3 DNA reads TGTGCCAGCAGCCTCCTGGGGTGGAGCACAGATACGCAGTATTTT. The chain joins TRBV12-3 or TRBV12-4 to TRBJ2-3, with D unclear. The CDR3 is 15 residues long. V was clipped by 6 bases and J by 0 bases, with 13 bases between them.

This sequence joins TRBV7-9 and TRBJ2-1; TRBD2 matches 7 bases. CDR1 and CDR2 (germline): SEHNR, FQNEAQ (reference sequence). Losses at the gene ends were 5 bases for V and 10 bases for J; bases not matched to a gene: 11. CDR3 length equals 14 residues. The CDR3 reads CASSPSGGFYEQFF. CDR3 DNA: TGTGCCAGCAGCCCGTCGGGGGGATTCTACGAGCAGTTCTTC.

This clonotype showed up many times. The J gene is TRBJ2-5, the V gene TRBV5-1; possible D gene TRBD1, 6 bases. CDR1 and CDR2 (germline): SGHRS, YFSETQ. Trimming took off 5 bases at V and 2 bases at J, with 10 bases between the two ends. There are 13 residues in the CDR3. The CDR3 here is CASSGQLQETQYF. The CDR3 nucleotides read TGCGCCAGCAGTGGACAGCTTCAAGAGACCCAGTACTTC.

The chain employs TRBV3-1 and TRBJ2-5; D ambiguous. In germline, CDR1 is LGHDT, CDR2 YNNKEL (reference sequence). CDR3 size: 14 residues. V lost 4 bases and J lost 11, with 20 bases in between. This CDR3 reads CASSRVGPSGEQYF. The CDR3 DNA follows: TGTGCCAGCAGCCGGGTGGGTCCCTCCGGTGAGCAGTACTTC.

J is TRBJ2-5 and V is TRBV21-1; the table's D call, TRBD2, was not checked against the DNA. The DNA end favors TRBJ2-7, so the J call may be wrong. TRBV21-1 is assigned pseudogene status. There are 15 residues in the CDR3. CDR3 DNA sequence: TGTGCCAGCAGCAAAGAAAAGCGGGGCTCTTGCGAGCAGTACTTC. Its protein product is CASSKEKRGSCEQYF.

Only a few counts were recorded for this clonotype. J is TRBJ2-1 and V is TRBV12-3 or TRBV12-4; the match to TRBD2 covers 16 bases. V shed 6 bases and J 9 bases; nucleotides not matched to a gene: 2. The CDR3 is 14 amino acids. CDR3 DNA: TGTGCCAGCAGGGGGACTAGCGGGGGGGGTGAGCAGTTCTTC. Translated, it gives CASRGTSGGGEQFF.

The chain recombines TRBV29-1 with TRBJ2-1; 16 bases align to TRBD2. Per germline, CDR1 SQVTM and CDR2 ANQGSEA. Trimming cost V 7 bases and J 9 bases; bases outside gene matches: 3. CDR3 length equals 13 residues. Here the CDR3 DNA reads TGCAGCGCCGGGACTAGCGGGGGGGGTGAGCAGTTCTTC. This encodes CSAGTSGGGEQFF.

This clonotype was counted a few times. V usage is TRBV14 and J usage is TRBJ2-1; weak D call: TRBD1 (6 bases). The germline gives CDR1 SGHDN, CDR2 FVKESK. This CDR3 contains 17 residues. Trimming removed 3 bases at V and 0 bases at J, with 15 bases between. The CDR3 loop is CASSQAGGASSYNEQFF. DNA of the CDR3: TGTGCCAGCAGCCAGGCTGGGGGCGCCAGCTCCTACAATGAGCAGTTCTTC.

This clonotype was counted between two and nine times. The chain couples TRBV4-3 to TRBJ1-4; possibly TRBD1 for D (6 bases). Trimming shortened V by 1 base and J by 6 bases, and 12 bases separated the two germline ends. Per the germline V gene, CDR1 is LGHNA and CDR2 is YSLEER. This CDR3 spans 15 amino acids. The CDR3 spells CASSQGGRGHEKLFF. The DNA for the CDR3 is TGCGCCAGCAGCCAAGGAGGCAGGGGTCATGAAAAACTGTTTTTT.

Remarks on this clonotype: The junction does not match germline at one end; this may be a read error. The rearrangement links TRBV2 to TRBJ1-4; D ambiguous. The CDR3 extends over 15 amino acids. CDR1 and CDR2 from the germline V gene are SNHLY and FYNNEI. The DNA of the CDR3 is TGTGCCAGCAGTATGGACCGGGCAACTAATGAAGAACTGTTTTTT. Protein: CASSMDRATNEELFF.

This sequence joins TRBV7-9 and TRBJ1-2; D might be TRBD1 (6 bases). The germline V gene encodes CDR1 SEHNR and CDR2 FQNEAQ (reference sequence). This CDR3 has 16 residues. Trimming removed 0 bases at V and 3 bases at J, with 14 bases between. CDR3 sequence: CASSLAGQGQDYGYTF. CDR3 nucleotides: TGTGCCAGCAGCTTAGCGGGGCAGGGGCAAGACTATGGCTACACCTTC.

This clonotype has only a few counts. V usage is TRBV20-1 and J usage is TRBJ2-3; D is undetermined. CDR1 is DFQATT and CDR2 is SNEGSKA in the germline V gene (reference sequence). V was cut by 6 bases and J by 0 bases, with 7 bases left in between. This CDR3 has 12 amino acids. This chain's CDR3 is CSASDSTDTQYF. In DNA, the CDR3 is TGCAGTGCCTCGGATAGCACAGATACGCAGTATTTT.

About this clonotype: Since a much larger clone is just one base distant, this may be a read error. The chain combines TRBV12-3 or TRBV12-4 with TRBJ2-7; 7 nucleotides align to TRBD1. Unmatched junction bases numbered 11, after V lost 4 bases and J lost 5 bases. This CDR3 has 15 amino acids. The CDR3 region has the DNA TGTGCCAGCAGTTCAAGACAGGGAAAGCTTGACGAGCAGTACTTC. Protein product: CASSSRQGKLDEQYF.

This clonotype was recorded once. At one of its ends the junction is not consistent with the germline gene, which may arise from a read error. This chain connects TRBV5-1 to TRBJ2-3; D gene ambiguous. The CDR3 covers 12 residues. Germline CDR1 is SGHRS and CDR2 is YFSETQ. CDR3 in amino acids: CTSSYGTDTQYF. As DNA, the CDR3 is TGCACCAGCAGCTACGGCACAGATACGCAGTATTTT. The whole variable domain, filled in from reference TRBV5-1 and TRBJ2-3, reads KAGVTQTPRYLIKTRGQQVTLSCSPISGHRSVSWYQQTPGQGLQFLFEYFSETQRNKGNFPGRFSGRQFSNSRSEMNVSTLELGDSALYLCTSSYGTDTQYFGPGTRLTVL.

The CDR3 sequence is CASSQAGLAGPKGGTQYF. Here the CDR3 DNA reads TGCGCCAGCAGCCAAGCCGGGCTAGCGGGTCCCAAGGGAGGGACCCAGTACTTC. The chain uses TRBV4-3 and TRBJ2-5; TRBD2 agrees at 8 bases. Germline values: CDR1 LGHNA, CDR2 YSLEER. The CDR3 is 18 residues long. Unmatched junction bases numbered 17, after V lost 1 base and J lost 7 bases.